This record concerns one T cell receptor (beta chain) sequence. The assay was immunoSEQ multiplex PCR, and TCRdb's table has in-frame clones only and misses some. This table holds tens of thousands of clones, 83% found once. Germline loops: CDR1 MNHEY, CDR2 SVGAGI. The germline V and J ends were trimmed by 6 bases and 3 bases, with 15 bases remaining between them. The CDR3 length is 14 residues. The data originate from a study of blood T cell repertoires in COVID-19. Sequencing input: peripheral blood. This sequence originates from a man aged 65 to 85 with active COVID-19. This chain links TRBV6-5 with TRBJ2-7; D is perhaps TRBD1 (6 bases). This chain's CDR3 is CASSRNPGHYEQYF. As DNA, the CDR3 is TGTGCCAGCAGCCGGAATCCGGGACACTACGAGCAGTACTTC.